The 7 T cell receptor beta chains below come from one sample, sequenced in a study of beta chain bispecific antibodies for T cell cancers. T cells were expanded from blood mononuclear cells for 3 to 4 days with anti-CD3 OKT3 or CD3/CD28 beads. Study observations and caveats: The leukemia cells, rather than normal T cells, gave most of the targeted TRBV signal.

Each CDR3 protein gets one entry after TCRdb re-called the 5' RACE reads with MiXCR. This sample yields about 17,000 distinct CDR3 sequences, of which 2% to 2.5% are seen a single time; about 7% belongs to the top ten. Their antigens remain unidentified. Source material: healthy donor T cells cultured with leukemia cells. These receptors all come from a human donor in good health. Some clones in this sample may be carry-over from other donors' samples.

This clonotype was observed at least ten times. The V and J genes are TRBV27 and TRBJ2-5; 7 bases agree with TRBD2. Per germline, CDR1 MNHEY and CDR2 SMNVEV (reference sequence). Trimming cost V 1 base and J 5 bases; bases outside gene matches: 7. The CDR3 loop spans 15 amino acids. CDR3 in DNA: TGTGCCAGCAGTTTATGGGGGGGGGAGATGGAGACCCAGTACTTC. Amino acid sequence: CASSLWGGEMETQYF.

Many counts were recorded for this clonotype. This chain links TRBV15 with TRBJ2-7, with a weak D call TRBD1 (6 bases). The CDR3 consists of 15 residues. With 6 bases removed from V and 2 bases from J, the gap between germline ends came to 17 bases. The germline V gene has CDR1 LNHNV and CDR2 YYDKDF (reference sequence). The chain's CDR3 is CATSSETGLTYEQYF. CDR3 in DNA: TGTGCCACCAGTTCAGAGACAGGATTAACCTACGAGCAGTACTTC.

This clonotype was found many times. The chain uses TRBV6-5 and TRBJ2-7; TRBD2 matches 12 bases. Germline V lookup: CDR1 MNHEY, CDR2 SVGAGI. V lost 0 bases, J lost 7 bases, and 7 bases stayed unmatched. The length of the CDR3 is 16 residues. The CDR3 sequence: CASSYSKTSGGQEQYF. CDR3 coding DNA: TGTGCCAGCAGTTACTCGAAGACTAGCGGGGGACAAGAGCAGTACTTC.

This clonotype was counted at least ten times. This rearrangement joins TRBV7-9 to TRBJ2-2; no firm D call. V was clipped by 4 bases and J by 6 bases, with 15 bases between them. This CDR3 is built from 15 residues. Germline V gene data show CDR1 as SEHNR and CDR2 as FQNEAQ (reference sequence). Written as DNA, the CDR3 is TGTGCCAGCAGCTCCACCTCCTCGGGCCCCGGGGAGCTGTTTTTT. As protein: CASSSTSSGPGELFF.

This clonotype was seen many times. The CDR3 DNA follows: TGTGCCAGCAAGAAGCAGGGGGCAACTAATGAAAAACTGTTTTTT. Its protein is CASKKQGATNEKLFF. The gene calls are TRBV6-1 and TRBJ1-4; TRBD1 matches 7 bases. CDR3 length: 15 residues. CDR1 is MNHNS and CDR2 is SASEGT in the germline V gene. The junction had 5 bases not matched to a gene; V was cut back by 7 bases and J by 0 bases.

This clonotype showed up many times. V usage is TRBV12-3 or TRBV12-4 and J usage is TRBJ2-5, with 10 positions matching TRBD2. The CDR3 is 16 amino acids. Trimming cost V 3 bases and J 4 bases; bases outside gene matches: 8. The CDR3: CASSFRSGGAGETQYF. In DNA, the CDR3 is TGTGCCAGCAGTTTTCGGAGCGGGGGGGCCGGAGAGACCCAGTACTTC.

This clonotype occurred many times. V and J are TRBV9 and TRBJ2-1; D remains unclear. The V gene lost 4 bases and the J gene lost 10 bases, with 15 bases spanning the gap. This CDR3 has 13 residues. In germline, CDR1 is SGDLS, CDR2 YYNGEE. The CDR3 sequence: CASSQDSFEEQFF. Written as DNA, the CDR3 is TGTGCCAGCAGCCAAGACTCGTTCGAAGAGCAGTTCTTC.